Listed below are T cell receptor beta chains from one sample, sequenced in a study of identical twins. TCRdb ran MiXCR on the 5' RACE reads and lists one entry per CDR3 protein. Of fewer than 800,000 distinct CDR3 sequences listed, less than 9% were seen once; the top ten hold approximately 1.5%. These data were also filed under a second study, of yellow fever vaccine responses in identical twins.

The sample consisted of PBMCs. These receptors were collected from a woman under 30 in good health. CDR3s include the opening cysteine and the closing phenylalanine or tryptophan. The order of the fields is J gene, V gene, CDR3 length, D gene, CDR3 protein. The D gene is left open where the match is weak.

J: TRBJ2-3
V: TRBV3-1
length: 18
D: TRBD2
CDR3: CASSDRAEGTSVPDTQYF

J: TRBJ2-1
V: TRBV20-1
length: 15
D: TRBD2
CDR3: CSAKLAGGLWNEQFF

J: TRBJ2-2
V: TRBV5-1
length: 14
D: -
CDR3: CASSGGSNTGELFF

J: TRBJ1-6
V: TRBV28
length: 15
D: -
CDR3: CASSLAGLSDSPLHF

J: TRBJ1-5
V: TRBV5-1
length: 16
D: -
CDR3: CASSIGVAGTNQPQHF

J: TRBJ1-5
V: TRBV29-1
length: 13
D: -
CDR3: CSVAQEFNQPQHF

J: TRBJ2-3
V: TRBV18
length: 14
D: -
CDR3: CASSSLSPTDTQYF

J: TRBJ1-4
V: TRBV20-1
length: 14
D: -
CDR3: CSAFTGPIGEKLFF

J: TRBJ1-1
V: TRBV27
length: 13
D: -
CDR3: CASRRVAGTEAFF

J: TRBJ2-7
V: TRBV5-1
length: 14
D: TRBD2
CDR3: CASSVGLDAYEQYF

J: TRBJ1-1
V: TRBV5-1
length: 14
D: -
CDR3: CACSTDGDNTEAFF

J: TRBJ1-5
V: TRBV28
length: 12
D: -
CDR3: CASSEIQESEHF

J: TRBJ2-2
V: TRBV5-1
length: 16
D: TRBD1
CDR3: CASSPLDRANTGELFF

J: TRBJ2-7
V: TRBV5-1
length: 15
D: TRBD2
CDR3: CASSLAPGGSYEQYF

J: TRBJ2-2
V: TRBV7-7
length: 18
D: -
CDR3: CASSLVWTLEPNTGELFF

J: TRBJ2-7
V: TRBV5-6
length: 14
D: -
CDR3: CASSLGLVRREQYF

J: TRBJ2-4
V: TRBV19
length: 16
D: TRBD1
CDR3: CASSIRTIGQGHIQYF

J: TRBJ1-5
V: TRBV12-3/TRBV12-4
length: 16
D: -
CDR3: CASSLFNGVTGQPQHF

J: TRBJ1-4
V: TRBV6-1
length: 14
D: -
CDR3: CASKFGRTNEKLFF

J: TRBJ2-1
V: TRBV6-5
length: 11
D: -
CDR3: CASSYLSEQFF

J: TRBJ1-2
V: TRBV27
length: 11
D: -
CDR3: CASSAGDGYTF

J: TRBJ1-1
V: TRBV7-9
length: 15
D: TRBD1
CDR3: CASSTQTGTNTEAFF

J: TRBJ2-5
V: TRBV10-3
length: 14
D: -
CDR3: CAISEATSPETQYF

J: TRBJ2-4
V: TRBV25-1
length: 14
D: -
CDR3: CASSEFRELDIQYF

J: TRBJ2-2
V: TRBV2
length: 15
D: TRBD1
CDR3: CASSEGDRGMRELFF

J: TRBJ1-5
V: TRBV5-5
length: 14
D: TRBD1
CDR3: CASSLDRGNQPQHF

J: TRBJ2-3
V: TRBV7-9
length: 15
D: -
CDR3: CASSFGLASTDTQYF

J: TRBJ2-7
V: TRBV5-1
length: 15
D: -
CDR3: CASRHGGTSTYEQYF

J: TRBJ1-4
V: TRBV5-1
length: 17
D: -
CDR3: CASSQFRSRMGDEKLFF

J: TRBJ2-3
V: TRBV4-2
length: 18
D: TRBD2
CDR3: CASSQGHTSGGTTDTQYF

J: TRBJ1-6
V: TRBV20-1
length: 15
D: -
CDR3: CSAPVWDTYNSPLHF

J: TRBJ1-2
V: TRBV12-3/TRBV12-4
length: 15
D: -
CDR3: CASSFRAGTHYGYTF

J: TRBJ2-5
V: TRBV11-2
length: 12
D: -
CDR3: CASSWPTETQYF

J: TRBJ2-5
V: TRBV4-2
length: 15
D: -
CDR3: CASSLGGLQQETQYF

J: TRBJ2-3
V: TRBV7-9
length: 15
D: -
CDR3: CASSWSISGTDTQYF

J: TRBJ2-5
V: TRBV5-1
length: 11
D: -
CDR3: CASSLEGTQYF

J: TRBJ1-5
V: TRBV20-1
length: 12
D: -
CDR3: CSATRKDQPQHF

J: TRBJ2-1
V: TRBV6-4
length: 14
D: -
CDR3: CASSDVSSSNEQFF

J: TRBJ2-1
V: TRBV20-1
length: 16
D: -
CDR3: CSARDRKGGSPDEQFF

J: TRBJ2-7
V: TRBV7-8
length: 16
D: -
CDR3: CASSLVSAVPTYEQYF

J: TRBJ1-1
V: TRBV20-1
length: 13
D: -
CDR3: CSAEGTENTEAFF

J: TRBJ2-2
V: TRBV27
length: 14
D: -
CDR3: CASTSYRYTGELFF

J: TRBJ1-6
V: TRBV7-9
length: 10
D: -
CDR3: CASTISPLHF

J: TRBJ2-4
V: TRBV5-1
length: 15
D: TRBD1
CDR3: CASSLGGTGVNIQYF

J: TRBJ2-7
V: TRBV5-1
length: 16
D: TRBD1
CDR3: CASSQRQGATTYEQYF

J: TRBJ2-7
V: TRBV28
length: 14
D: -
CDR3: CASSRQEDTYEQYF

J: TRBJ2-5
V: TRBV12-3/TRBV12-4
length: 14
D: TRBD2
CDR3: CASSLAGGRETQYF

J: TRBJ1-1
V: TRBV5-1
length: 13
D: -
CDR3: CASSSKGNTEAFF

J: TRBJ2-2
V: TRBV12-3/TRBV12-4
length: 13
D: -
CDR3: CATVGVNTGELFF

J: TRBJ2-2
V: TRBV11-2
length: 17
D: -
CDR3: CASSLVYGQTNTGELFF

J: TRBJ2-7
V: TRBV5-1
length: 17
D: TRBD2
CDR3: CASSAGAGAVGSYEQYF

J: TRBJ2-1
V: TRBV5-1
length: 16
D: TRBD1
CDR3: CASSLGGTGPDNEQFF